This TCR beta chain emerged from a study of OX40 agonist ivuxolimab in advanced cancers. Libraries were prepared by immunoSEQ multiplex PCR; TCRdb keeps only in-frame clonotypes and omits some of them. The profile shows some 64,000 clones, roughly nine tenths of them singletons. As regards this clone: Its antigen remains unknown.

Notes on the study in general: CD4+ T cells averaged fewer expanded clones than CD8+ T cells.

Germline CDR1 reads MGHRA; CDR2 reads YSYEKL. The CDR3 is made up of 14 amino acids. V gave up 4 bases and J gave up 0 bases, with 10 bases separating them. This chain connects TRBV4-1 to TRBJ2-7; no definite D call. This TCR was sampled from an adult with an advanced solid tumor such as melanoma, head and neck, liver or kidney cancer. The sample in question was CD4+ or CD8+ T cells sorted from blood, obtained in a trial of the OX40 agonist ivuxolimab. In DNA form, the CDR3 reads TGCGCCAGCAGCCCCCCAGGATCCTCCTACGAGCAGTACTTC. Its translation: CASSPPGSSYEQYF.